The next 26 T cell receptor beta chains were all read from a single sample in a study of blood T cell repertoires in COVID-19. Profiling relied on immunoSEQ multiplex PCR, and the TCRdb table lists in-frame clones only, not all of them. The sample records about 110,000 clones, around 78% being singletons. The specimen sequenced was peripheral blood. The receptors stem from a man older than 75 with COVID-19, enrolled during active disease.

V is TRBV5-8 and J is TRBJ2-7; weak D call: TRBD1 (6 bases). The CDR3 length is 12 residues. Germline loops: CDR1 SGHTS, CDR2 YDEGEE. V lost 0 bases and J 7 bases, leaving 8 bases between the germline ends. CDR3 nucleotide sequence: TGTGCCAGCAGCTTGGACAGGGTGGAGCAGTACTTC. As protein: CASSLDRVEQYF. The full variable domain, with the rest looked up from reference TRBV5-8 and TRBJ2-7, is EAGVTQSPTHLIKTRGQQATLRCSPISGHTSVYWYQQALGLGLQFLLWYDEGEERNRGNFPPRFSGRQFPNYSSELNVNALELEDSALYLCASSLDRVEQYFGPGTRLTVT.

V usage is TRBV11-2 and J usage is TRBJ2-7; maybe TRBD2 (6 bases). This CDR3 has 15 amino acids. V was clipped by 1 base and J by 0 bases, with 10 bases between them. The germline gives CDR1 SGHAT, CDR2 FQNNGV. This chain's CDR3 is CASSLASAPSYEQYF. The CDR3 DNA sequence: TGTGCCAGCAGCTTAGCTAGCGCCCCCTCCTACGAGCAGTACTTC.

The rearrangement joins TRBV7-2 to TRBJ1-6; TRBD1 might be the D (5 bases). V was pared by 1 base and J by 10 bases, with 11 bases between. There are 14 residues in the CDR3. Per germline, CDR1 SGHTA and CDR2 FQGNSA. CDR3 protein: CASSLVREGSPLHF. The CDR3 coding sequence is TGTGCCAGCAGCTTAGTCAGGGAGGGCTCACCCCTCCACTTT.

This clone was detected once. The gene calls are TRBV4-2 and TRBJ1-3; D gene ambiguous. V lost 5 bases and J 5 bases, leaving 22 bases between the germline ends. This CDR3 has 17 residues. Germline V lookup: CDR1 LGHNA, CDR2 YNFKEQ. The CDR3 region is CASSEPERERWRNTIYF. In DNA, the CDR3 is TGTGCCAGCAGCGAACCGGAGAGGGAAAGATGGAGAAACACCATATATTTT.

This chain connects TRBV7-3 to TRBJ2-7; D may be TRBD1 (6 bases). Germline lookup yields CDR1 SGHTA and CDR2 FQGTGA. Between the trimmed V and J ends, which lost 0 bases and 3 bases, there was a span of 12 bases. CDR3 length: 15 residues. In DNA, the CDR3 is TGTGCCAGCAGCTTAACGGGCCAGGGGCTCTACGAGCAGTACTTC. It translates to CASSLTGQGLYEQYF.

The chain joins TRBV27 to TRBJ1-2; D remains unclear. The CDR3 is 14 residues long. The V end was cut by 2 bases, the J end by 4 bases, with 11 bases between. The germline V gene has CDR1 MNHEY and CDR2 SMNVEV (reference sequence). CDR3: CASSLVPEGYGYTF. CDR3 sequence (DNA): TGTGCCAGCAGTTTAGTCCCAGAGGGCTATGGCTACACCTTC.

J is TRBJ1-1 and V is TRBV28; perhaps TRBD1 as D (5 bases). This CDR3 is 16 amino acids long. The germline V gene has CDR1 MDHEN and CDR2 SYDVKM. The germline V and J ends were trimmed by 3 bases and 2 bases, with 16 bases remaining between them. In DNA, the CDR3 is TGTGCCAGCAGTTTGGGTTGGGGACTGAGAAACACTGAAGCTTTCTTT. This codes for CASSLGWGLRNTEAFF.

In DNA form, the CDR3 reads TGTGCCACCAGCAGACCGGGACAGGGGGCGCCGGGGAGTGGCTACACCTTC. Protein product: CATSRPGQGAPGSGYTF. The chain is built from TRBV15 and TRBJ1-2; 12 nucleotides align to TRBD1. V lost 2 bases to trimming and J lost 7 bases; unmatched junction nucleotides: 11. The CDR3 sequence is 17 residues long. In germline, CDR1 is LNHNV, CDR2 YYDKDF (reference sequence).

The J gene is TRBJ2-1, the V gene TRBV6-5, with D maybe TRBD1 (5 bases). The CDR3 contains 11 residues. Trimming shortened V by 5 bases and J by 12 bases, and 11 bases separated the two germline ends. Germline assignment: CDR1 MNHEY and CDR2 SVGAGI. The CDR3 spells CASSTLGAQFF. The CDR3 DNA is TGTGCCAGCAGTACCCTTGGGGCGCAGTTCTTC.

The chain has TRBV4-2 and TRBJ1-1; TRBD1 is a possible D gene (6 bases). The CDR3 runs 14 residues. Deletions cut 1 base from V and 7 bases from J, with 13 bases between. CDR1 and CDR2 (germline): LGHNA, YNFKEQ. CDR3 residues: CASSQVGRGFEAFF. The CDR3 DNA reads TGTGCCAGCAGCCAAGTAGGCAGGGGCTTTGAAGCTTTCTTT.

The chain employs TRBV15 and TRBJ2-2; tentatively, D is TRBD1 (6 bases). Germline V gives CDR1 LNHNV, CDR2 YYDKDF (reference sequence). The CDR3 is made up of 16 amino acids. Trimming left V 5 bases short and J 7 bases short, with 20 bases between. The CDR3 nucleotides are TGTGCCACCAGCCCATTCGACAAGGGGGATTTCGGGGAGCTGTTTTTT. Translated: CATSPFDKGDFGELFF.

This sequence joins TRBV5-1 and TRBJ2-2; the match to TRBD2 covers 8 bases. CDR3 length equals 16 residues. Germline values: CDR1 SGHRS, CDR2 YFSETQ. Trimming removed 5 bases from V and 2 bases from J; junction bases left unmatched: 8. The CDR3 loop is CASRPIAGSNTGELFF. As DNA, the CDR3 is TGCGCCAGCAGACCCATAGCGGGAAGTAACACCGGGGAGCTGTTTTTT.

The chain carries TRBV20-1 and TRBJ1-2; D possibly corresponds to TRBD1 (5 bases). Per germline, CDR1 DFQATT and CDR2 SNEGSKA (reference sequence). Deletions cut 5 bases from V and 10 bases from J, with 14 bases between. The CDR3 covers 11 residues. For the CDR3, the DNA is TGCAGTGCTCACGGGACTCCTCTCTACACCTTC. Residues: CSAHGTPLYTF.

The chain uses TRBV19 and TRBJ2-7; 7 positions agree with TRBD2. The germline gives CDR1 LNHDA, CDR2 SQIVND (reference sequence). V shed 1 base and J 2 bases; nucleotides not matched to a gene: 5. The CDR3 runs 15 residues. The CDR3 coding sequence is TGTGCCAGTAGTATAGTGGCTAGCGGAACCTACGAGCAGTACTTC. Protein: CASSIVASGTYEQYF.

The chain employs TRBV11-3 and TRBJ2-3, with TRBD2 identical over 12 bases. This CDR3 spans 17 amino acids. Germline CDR1 reads SGHNT; CDR2 reads YENEEA. J lost 4 bases, V lost 1 base, and 6 bases had no gene match. In nucleotides, the CDR3 is TGTGCCAGCAGCTTAGGGCAACTAGCGGGAGGCGCAGATACGCAGTATTTT. As protein: CASSLGQLAGGADTQYF. Full variable domain (rest looked up from reference TRBV11-3 and TRBJ2-3): EAGVVQSPRYKIIEKKQPVAFWCNPISGHNTLYWYLQNLGQGPELLIRYENEEAVDDSQLPKDRFSAERLKGVDSTLKIQPAELGDSAVYLCASSLGQLAGGADTQYFGPGTRLTVL.

V usage is TRBV5-1 and J usage is TRBJ2-2; 10 nucleotides match TRBD1. The germline V gene encodes CDR1 SGHRS and CDR2 YFSETQ. The CDR3 loop spans 15 amino acids. J was trimmed by 3 bases and V by 3 bases; bases with no gene match: 2. This CDR3 is CASSWGTGDTGELFF. The CDR3 DNA reads TGCGCCAGCAGCTGGGGGACAGGGGACACCGGGGAGCTGTTTTTT.

This clone was observed once. The chain joins TRBV7-3 to TRBJ1-6, with D uncertain. This CDR3 contains 14 residues. Trimming stripped 3 bases from V and 3 bases from J, with 6 bases between. Germline CDR1 SGHTA, CDR2 FQGTGA. The CDR3, as DNA: TGTGCCAGCAGCTTGGGGAGCTATAATTCACCCCTCCACTTT. Protein product: CASSLGSYNSPLHF.

The V call is TRBV28, the J call TRBJ1-2; D remains unclear. The CDR3 extends over 13 amino acids. Germline V gene data show CDR1 as MDHEN and CDR2 as SYDVKM. Trimming removed 6 bases at V and 4 bases at J, with 12 bases between. CDR3 bases: TGTGCCAGCAGCCCAGAAGCGGGCTATGGCTACACCTTC. It specifies CASSPEAGYGYTF.

V and J are TRBV3-1 (or the pseudogene TRBV3-2) and TRBJ2-1; TRBD2 agrees at 12 bases. Trimming took 4 bases from V and 4 from J; bases not matched to a gene: 8. The CDR3 runs to 17 residues. From germline, CDR1 is LGHDT and CDR2 YNNKEL (reference sequence). CDR3 region: CASSLQGTSGPYNEQFF. CDR3 nucleotide sequence: TGTGCCAGCAGCCTTCAGGGGACTAGCGGGCCATACAATGAGCAGTTCTTC.

The chain carries TRBV24-1 and TRBJ2-2; 10 bases fit TRBD1. V shed 3 bases and J 3 bases; nucleotides not matched to a gene: 3. Germline V gives CDR1 KGHDR, CDR2 SFDVKD. CDR3 length: 16 amino acids. The CDR3 protein is CATSDPGQGDTGELFF. The CDR3 DNA is TGTGCCACCAGTGATCCCGGACAGGGGGACACCGGGGAGCTGTTTTTT.

The rearrangement joins TRBV11-2 to TRBJ2-3; 7 nucleotides agree with TRBD2. The junction had 6 bases not matched to a gene; V was cut back by 3 bases and J by 3 bases. The germline V gene encodes CDR1 SGHAT and CDR2 FQNNGV. The CDR3 covers 15 residues. As DNA, the CDR3 is TGTGCCAGCAGCTTGTTCCGGGAGGAGACAGATACGCAGTATTTT. Its translation: CASSLFREETDTQYF.

The chain has TRBV7-2 and TRBJ1-3; D gene uncertain. Trimming removed 7 bases at V and 1 base at J, with 5 bases between. CDR3 size: 12 residues. Per germline, CDR1 SGHTA and CDR2 FQGNSA. In nucleotides, the CDR3 is TGTGCCAGCACAGAATCTGGAAACACCATATATTTT. It codes for CASTESGNTIYF.

V gene TRBV7-3 combines with J gene TRBJ2-2, with 8 bases that match TRBD2. Germline V gene lookup returns CDR1 SGHTA and CDR2 FQGTGA. This CDR3 is built from 16 residues. V was clipped by 1 base and J by 6 bases; unmatched bases: 7. CDR3 sequence (DNA): TGTGCCAGCAGCTTAAGCCCAGCGGGAGTTCCCGGGGAGCTGTTTTTT. This codes for CASSLSPAGVPGELFF.

The chain is built from TRBV5-6 and TRBJ2-6, with 11 bases identical to TRBD2. CDR3 length: 18 amino acids. Losses at the gene ends were 4 bases for V and 4 bases for J; bases not matched to a gene: 10. CDR1 and CDR2 from the germline V gene are SGHDT and YYEEEE. CDR3 nucleotides: TGTGCCAGCAGCCTTGAACTAGCGGGAGCTGGGGGGGCCAACGTCCTGACTTTC. This gives the protein CASSLELAGAGGANVLTF. The full variable domain, rest sourced from reference TRBV5-6 and TRBJ2-6, is DAGVTQSPTHLIKTRGQQVTLRCSPKSGHDTVSWYQQALGQGPQFIFQYYEEEERQRGNFPDRFSGHQFPNYSSELNVNALLLGDSALYLCASSLELAGAGGANVLTFGAGSRLTVL.

The genes are TRBV29-1 and TRBJ2-3; 9 bases are shared with TRBD1. The CDR3 runs to 13 residues. With V trimmed by 7 bases and J by 1 base, 3 bases remained unmatched. From germline, CDR1 is SQVTM and CDR2 ANQGSEA. DNA for the CDR3: TGCAGCGGAGACAGGGGGGGCACAGATACGCAGTATTTT. Translation: CSGDRGGTDTQYF.

This clone was observed a few times. V and J are TRBV28 and TRBJ2-7; D gene ambiguous. Germline loops: CDR1 MDHEN, CDR2 SYDVKM. This CDR3 has 10 residues. V gave up 5 bases and J gave up 3 bases, with 2 bases separating them. CDR3 bases: TGTGCCAGCAGTCGCTACGAGCAGTACTTC. Translating it yields CASSRYEQYF.